This note documents a single T cell receptor (beta chain) sequence. These data come from a study of blood T cell repertoires in COVID-19. The V and J ends lost 5 bases and 4 bases respectively, with 9 bases between them. The CDR3 extends over 12 amino acids. In germline, CDR1 is SNHLY, CDR2 FYNNEI. Per the study methods: Researchers report that nucleated cell counts were estimated from reference gene primer amplification. Libraries were prepared by immunoSEQ multiplex PCR; TCRdb keeps only in-frame clonotypes and omits some of them. The DNA was the basis for D and trimming; V, J and clone size are from that table. The data show 330,000 or so clones, approximately 89% seen once.

This chain uses TRBV2 with TRBJ2-7; D may be TRBD1 (6 bases). The TCR sequence derives from a woman aged 60-75 years with COVID-19, enrolled during active disease. The sample was peripheral blood. The CDR3 sequence is CASSSQGYEQYF. CDR3 in DNA: TGTGCCAGCAGTTCCCAGGGGTACGAGCAGTACTTC.